This T cell receptor (beta chain) was recovered during a study of T cells in Graves' hyperthyroidism and ophthalmopathy. The study's findings and limits: In validation, the model predicted ophthalmopathy. These predictions came a median approximately 6.5 months before onset.

This clonotype showed up just a few times. What it recognizes is unknown. Trimming pared 2 bases from V and 9 bases from J, leaving 17 bases between. Germline V gene sequence: CDR1 SNHLY, CDR2 FYNNEI. The CDR3 spans 14 residues. Pregnant or lactating patients were excluded, as were those with uncontrolled infection or other autoimmune disease. RNA transcripts were the template for amplifying TCR beta CDR3 regions. Carried out on the TCR CDR3, a first-round RT-PCR used the HTBI primer set. TCRdb reprocessed the multiplex PCR reads with MiXCR, giving one entry per CDR3 protein. The sample contains over 650,000 distinct CDR3 sequences, less than 45% of which appear only once.

What was sequenced was peripheral blood or thyroid tissue (not recorded which). The receptor comes from an adult man with Graves' disease, either hyperthyroidism or ophthalmopathy (not recorded which). The chain uses TRBV2 and TRBJ2-7; a possible D gene is TRBD2 (7 bases). Here the CDR3 reads CASSEMAGASGQYF. The CDR3 DNA is TGTGCCAGCAGTGAAATGGCGGGGGCCTCAGGGCAGTACTTC.